This TCR beta chain was sequenced for a study of T cell responses to AZD1222 COVID-19 vaccine. The study, taken as a whole, reports: The study found Spike-specific TCR breadth and depth rose after two AZD1222 doses. Dominant CD4 TCR responses targeted spike regions 160-218 and 743-854.

Clones were sequenced by immunoSEQ multiplex PCR, and TCRdb holds only the in-frame ones, with some missing. The table records some 100,000 clones, roughly 89% of them present only once. Germline assignment: CDR1 LNHDA and CDR2 SQIVND (reference sequence). Trimming removed 6 bases from V and 2 bases from J, with 11 bases in between. The CDR3 is made up of 14 amino acids. A word on this clone: Its antigen remains unidentified.

Specimen: peripheral blood, collected on day 0 of AZD1222 vaccination. The clonotype originates from an adult in good health. This chain uses TRBV19 with TRBJ1-5, with D perhaps TRBD1 (6 bases). CDR3 sequence (DNA): TGTGCCAGTAGCGGGGACACCCGCAATCAGCCCCAGCATTTT. Encoded protein: CASSGDTRNQPQHF.